This T cell receptor (beta chain) originates from a study of OX40 agonist ivuxolimab in advanced cancers. Overall study context: Patients receiving dose escalation had hepatocellular carcinoma, melanoma, renal cell or head and neck cancer.

On cycle 4 day 1 and cycle 7 day 1, as well as at baseline, blood was sampled. This clone has just one count. No antigen is known for it. Profiled with immunoSEQ multiplex PCR; TCRdb holds only in-frame clones, not every one. This table holds 70,000 to 85,000 clones, approximately 80% found once. General study results and limits: Part of the nonresponder group also had normalized T-cell clonal expansion that was low. The 0.1-3.0 mg/kg partial responders had among the lowest clonal expansion.

The CDR3 consists of 13 residues. Germline V CDR1 and CDR2: MRHNA, SNTAGT. V lost 2 bases and J 3 bases, leaving 4 bases between the germline ends. This chain joins TRBV6-4 and TRBJ1-4, with D uncertain. The sequencing here drew on CD4+ or CD8+ T cells sorted from blood, taken in a trial of the OX40 agonist ivuxolimab. This TCR derives from an adult with an advanced solid tumor such as melanoma, head and neck, liver or kidney cancer. The CDR3 sequence: CASSDEPNEKLFF. CDR3 coding DNA: TGTGCCAGCAGTGACGAACCTAATGAAAAACTGTTTTTT.